These 27 T cell receptor beta chains originate from one sample sequenced in a study of neurological immune-mediated disorders. Each CDR3 protein gets one entry after TCRdb re-called the 5' RACE reads with MiXCR. The table records about 41,000 distinct CDR3 sequences, 13% to 15% of them present only once. Input material: CD4+ T cells from blood. The receptor set was obtained from a woman aged 60 to 75 with HTLV-1-associated myelopathy (HAM/TSP).

CDR3: CDTEDPVNTGELFF. CDR3 nucleotide sequence: TGTGACACAGAGGATCCGGTGAACACCGGGGAGCTGTTTTTT. The chain recombines TRBV10-3 with TRBJ2-2; no definite D call. The CDR3 length is 14 residues. Germline CDR1 ENHRY, CDR2 SYGVKD.

This clonotype was picked up many times. This chain joins TRBV2 and TRBJ2-2; no clear D gene. Trimming removed 5 bases from V and 2 bases from J, with 6 bases in between. CDR3 size: 13 residues. CDR1 and CDR2 (germline): SNHLY, FYNNEI. The CDR3 nucleotides are TGTGCCAGCAGTCCAGACAACACCGGGGAGCTGTTTTTT. This sequence encodes CASSPDNTGELFF.

The gene calls are TRBV10-1 and TRBJ2-3, with 15 bases fitting TRBD2. With 3 bases clipped from V and 3 bases from J, the junction kept 4 bases outside the gene matches. The CDR3 is made up of 17 amino acids. Looked up from germline, CDR1 is WNHNN and CDR2 is SYGVQD (reference sequence). The CDR3 DNA sequence: TGCGCCAGCAGTGACCTAGGGACTAGCGGGGGGACAGATACGCAGTATTTT. It specifies CASSDLGTSGGTDTQYF.

This chain uses TRBV19 with TRBJ1-5, with TRBD1 matching 12 bases. V was clipped by 5 bases and J by 0 bases; unmatched bases: 8. Germline CDR1 and CDR2: LNHDA and SQIVND (reference sequence). The CDR3 covers 18 residues. Written as DNA, the CDR3 is TGTGCCAGTAGTCCAAGGGACAGGGGGCTGTATAGCAATCAGCCCCAGCATTTT. Amino acids: CASSPRDRGLYSNQPQHF.

This clonotype was recorded at least ten times. The chain recombines TRBV20-1 with TRBJ2-3; 14 nucleotides match TRBD2. CDR3 length: 17 residues. Germline CDR1 is DFQATT and CDR2 is SNEGSKA (reference sequence). The CDR3 coding sequence is TGCAGCTTCGGGACTAGCGGGGGCGCATCAATCACAGATACGCAGTATTTT. This gives the protein CSFGTSGGASITDTQYF.

Regarding this clonotype: The germline gene is not matched at one end of the junction; a read error may be the cause. The CDR3 sequence: CVTSIDSASSWDNEQFF. The DNA of the CDR3 is TGTGTCACCAGCATAGATTCCGCTAGCTCGTGGGACAATGAGCAGTTCTTC. V gene TRBV15 combines with J gene TRBJ2-1; TRBD2 might be the D (5 bases). CDR3 length: 17 residues. Per the germline V gene, CDR1 is LNHNV and CDR2 is YYDKDF (reference sequence).

V is TRBV7-9 and J is TRBJ1-2; 7 bases agree with TRBD1. Germline V gene lookup returns CDR1 SEHNR and CDR2 FQNEAQ (reference sequence). The junction had 9 bases not matched to a gene; V was cut back by 7 bases and J by 4 bases. CDR3 length: 14 amino acids. The CDR3 DNA is TGTGCCAGCAATCAAGACAGGGATGGCTATGGCTACACCTTC. Translation gives CASNQDRDGYGYTF.

This clonotype has at least ten counts. The chain uses TRBV19 and TRBJ2-5; 9 bases fit TRBD2. Trimming removed 1 base from V and 3 bases from J; junction bases left unmatched: 3. Germline V gene data show CDR1 as LNHDA and CDR2 as SQIVND (reference sequence). The CDR3 spans 15 residues. The DNA for the CDR3 is TGTGCCAGTAGTATAGGAAGACTAGCGGAAGAGACCCAGTACTTC. Protein: CASSIGRLAEETQYF. Combining the CDR3 with reference TRBV19 and TRBJ2-5 gives the whole variable domain DGGITQSPKYLFRKEGQNVTLSCEQNLNHDAMYWYRQDPGQGLRLIYYSQIVNDFQKGDIAEGYSVSREKKESFPLTVTSAQKNPTAFYLCASSIGRLAEETQYFGPGTRLLVL.

This clonotype was counted ten times or more. V and J are TRBV29-1 and TRBJ1-1; D unclear. Trimming stripped 7 bases from V and 7 bases from J, with 22 bases between. The CDR3 extends over 14 amino acids. Germline V gene lookup returns CDR1 SQVTM and CDR2 ANQGSEA. In DNA form, the CDR3 reads TGCAGCGCCCCTCAAGCACTGGGGTTCGGTGAAGCTTTCTTT. Its protein product is CSAPQALGFGEAFF.

This rearrangement joins TRBV18 to TRBJ1-4; 8 bases are a match to TRBD1. Germline loops: CDR1 KGHSH, CDR2 LQKENI. J lost 2 bases, V lost 6 bases, and 2 bases had no gene match. CDR3 length equals 14 residues. The CDR3 reads CASSGDRTNEKLFF. The CDR3 DNA is TGTGCCAGCTCCGGGGACAGGACTAATGAAAAACTGTTTTTT.

This clonotype has ten or more counts. The chain joins TRBV6-5 to TRBJ1-2; D gene ambiguous. The germline gives CDR1 MNHEY, CDR2 SVGAGI. The V end was cut by 5 bases, the J end by 4 bases, with 14 bases between. The CDR3 runs to 14 residues. For the CDR3, the DNA is TGTGCCAGCAGTCTAACGGGCATGAGCTATGGCTACACCTTC. Translation gives CASSLTGMSYGYTF.

This clonotype was detected many times. The chain uses TRBV3-1 and TRBJ2-6, with D hard to call. V lost 4 bases to trimming and J lost 0 bases, with 10 bases between them. This CDR3 is 16 amino acids long. Germline V CDR1 and CDR2: LGHDT, YNNKEL (reference sequence). The CDR3 loop is CASSPEVGSGANVLTF. As DNA, the CDR3 is TGTGCCAGCAGCCCCGAGGTGGGCTCTGGGGCCAACGTCCTGACTTTC.

This clonotype has ten or more counts. This chain uses TRBV20-1 with TRBJ2-7; 9 positions agree with TRBD2. This CDR3 is 16 amino acids long. The germline gives CDR1 DFQATT, CDR2 SNEGSKA (reference sequence). Losses at the gene ends were 0 bases for V and 3 bases for J; bases not matched to a gene: 9. Here the CDR3 reads CSARDGRSGGSYEQYF. As DNA, the CDR3 is TGCAGTGCTAGAGATGGGAGGAGCGGGGGGAGCTACGAGCAGTACTTC.

In its sample, this clonotype was seen many times. The V and J genes are TRBV4-2 and TRBJ1-3; 7 bases match TRBD1. J gave up 3 bases and V 1 base, and 6 bases lay outside the gene matches. The CDR3 covers 16 residues. Germline V gene sequence: CDR1 LGHNA, CDR2 YNFKEQ. The CDR3 reads CASSQVLGGFGNTIYF. CDR3 sequence (DNA): TGTGCCAGCAGCCAAGTCTTAGGGGGCTTTGGAAACACCATATATTTT.

This clonotype showed up many times. This rearrangement joins TRBV29-1 to TRBJ2-6, with 7 bases fitting TRBD1. Germline CDR1 reads SQVTM; CDR2 reads ANQGSEA. V was pared by 0 bases and J by 2 bases, with 4 bases of the junction left unmatched. This CDR3 is built from 16 residues. CDR3: CSVEDTGVPGANVLTF. In DNA form, the CDR3 reads TGCAGCGTTGAAGACACAGGGGTACCTGGGGCCAACGTCCTGACTTTC.

This clonotype was found many times. The chain joins TRBV20-1 to TRBJ2-7; D is unclear. CDR3 length: 13 amino acids. V was shortened by 2 bases and J by 6 bases, with 14 bases between the two germline ends. The V gene's germline CDR1 is DFQATT and CDR2 SNEGSKA (reference sequence). Written as DNA, the CDR3 is TGCAGTGCTAGAAATATTGTGGGGTTCGAGCAGTACTTC. It translates to CSARNIVGFEQYF.

This clonotype was observed at least ten times. This chain links TRBV12-3 or TRBV12-4 with TRBJ2-1; 7 nucleotides align to TRBD1. The CDR3 totals 15 residues. Losses at the gene ends were 4 bases for V and 6 bases for J; bases not matched to a gene: 9. The CDR3 DNA is TGTGCCAGCAGTTACAGGGGCTCTCCCCCCAATGAGCAGTTCTTC. Its protein is CASSYRGSPPNEQFF.

This clonotype was seen at least ten times. The chain couples TRBV2 to TRBJ1-5; D might be TRBD1 (5 bases). The CDR3 runs to 13 residues. Trimming stripped 6 bases from V and 6 bases from J, with 12 bases between. Germline V gives CDR1 SNHLY, CDR2 FYNNEI. The CDR3 DNA reads TGTGCCAGCAGCCCGGGACTGGGTCAGCCCCAGCATTTT. It encodes CASSPGLGQPQHF. Together with reference TRBV2 and TRBJ1-5, the CDR3 gives the full variable domain: EPEVTQTPSHQVTQMGQEVILRCVPISNHLYFYWYRQILGQKVEFLVSFYNNEISEKSEIFDDQFSVERPDGSNFTLKIRSTKLEDSAMYFCASSPGLGQPQHFGDGTRLSIL.

V is TRBV11-2 and J is TRBJ1-1, with D uncertain. The CDR3 runs to 14 residues. The germline V gene encodes CDR1 SGHAT and CDR2 FQNNGV. Trimming removed 7 bases from V and 1 base from J, with 13 bases in between. CDR3 sequence: CASILGSENTEAFF. For the CDR3, the DNA is TGTGCCAGCATCTTGGGCAGTGAGAACACTGAAGCTTTCTTT.

This clonotype has a count of ten or more. The chain has TRBV20-1 and TRBJ1-5, with 12 bases that match TRBD1. Per the germline V gene, CDR1 is DFQATT and CDR2 is SNEGSKA (reference sequence). The CDR3 sequence is 16 residues long. V lost 1 base, J lost 8 bases, and 9 bases stayed unmatched. The DNA of the CDR3 is TGCAGTGCTAGAGGCTGGGGACAGGGGGCCAGGGAGCCCCAGCATTTT. Protein sequence: CSARGWGQGAREPQHF.

This clonotype was detected many times. V gene TRBV5-1 combines with J gene TRBJ1-2, with D uncertain. CDR1 SGHRS and CDR2 YFSETQ come from the germline V gene. The V end lost 1 base, the J end lost 8 bases, and 12 bases lay between the germline ends. The CDR3 runs to 13 residues. The CDR3 here is CASSLSGDRGYTF. Here the CDR3 DNA reads TGCGCCAGCAGCTTGTCCGGGGATCGCGGCTACACCTTC.

This clonotype was detected many times. The rearrangement links TRBV18 to TRBJ2-1; 8 nucleotides match TRBD1. The CDR3 extends over 16 amino acids. Losses at the gene ends were 0 bases for V and 5 bases for J; bases not matched to a gene: 6. Germline CDR1 is KGHSH and CDR2 is LQKENI. CDR3 bases: TGTGCCAGCTCACCACCTAGGGGACAGGCAAACAATGAGCAGTTCTTC. Translated: CASSPPRGQANNEQFF.

DNA for the CDR3: TGTGCCAGCAGCCGACTAGCGGGGTGGAATGAGCAGTTCTTC. This encodes CASSRLAGWNEQFF. The rearrangement joins TRBV9 to TRBJ2-1; TRBD2 matches at 11 bases. The trim removed 4 bases at V and 7 bases at J, leaving 4 bases unmatched. CDR1 SGDLS and CDR2 YYNGEE come from the germline V gene. The CDR3 contains 14 residues. The full variable domain, with the rest looked up from reference TRBV9 and TRBJ2-1, is DSGVTQTPKHLITATGQRVTLRCSPRSGDLSVYWYQQSLDQGLQFLIQYYNGEERAKGNILERFSAQQFPDLHSELNLSSLELGDSALYFCASSRLAGWNEQFFGPGTRLTVL.

This clonotype was counted at least ten times. The chain has TRBV5-1 and TRBJ1-2; D not certain. CDR1 is SGHRS and CDR2 is YFSETQ in the germline V gene. V lost 3 bases and J 3 bases, leaving 12 bases between the germline ends. The CDR3 covers 14 residues. This chain's CDR3 is CASSSLDGYYGYTF. CDR3 coding DNA: TGCGCCAGCAGCTCCCTGGACGGATACTATGGCTACACCTTC.

This clonotype occurred many times. The rearrangement joins TRBV6-1 to TRBJ1-1; D not resolved. The CDR3 has 13 amino acids. The V gene's germline CDR1 is MNHNS and CDR2 SASEGT. V was shortened by 6 bases and J by 1 base, with 9 bases between the two germline ends. The CDR3 coding sequence is TGTGCCAGCAGGGCTAGTAAGAACACTGAAGCTTTCTTT. It encodes CASRASKNTEAFF.

This sequence joins TRBV12-3 or TRBV12-4 and TRBJ2-7; 9 bases are shared with TRBD1. This CDR3 is 15 amino acids long. The V gene end was trimmed by 5 bases and the J gene end by 7 bases; junction bases not matched to a gene: 12. The CDR3 DNA follows: TGTGCCAGCAGTCTTCCCGGGACAGGGATAGGGGAGCAGTACTTC. Protein product: CASSLPGTGIGEQYF.

This clonotype was counted ten times or more. The rearrangement uses TRBV2 and TRBJ1-3, with a weak D call TRBD1 (5 bases). The CDR3 is made up of 17 amino acids. Germline V gene data show CDR1 as SNHLY and CDR2 as FYNNEI. Deletions cut 2 bases from V and 0 bases from J, with 14 bases between. The DNA for the CDR3 is TGTGCCAGCAGTGAACTAGGGGTTCAGGACTCTGGAAACACCATATATTTT. Amino acids: CASSELGVQDSGNTIYF.